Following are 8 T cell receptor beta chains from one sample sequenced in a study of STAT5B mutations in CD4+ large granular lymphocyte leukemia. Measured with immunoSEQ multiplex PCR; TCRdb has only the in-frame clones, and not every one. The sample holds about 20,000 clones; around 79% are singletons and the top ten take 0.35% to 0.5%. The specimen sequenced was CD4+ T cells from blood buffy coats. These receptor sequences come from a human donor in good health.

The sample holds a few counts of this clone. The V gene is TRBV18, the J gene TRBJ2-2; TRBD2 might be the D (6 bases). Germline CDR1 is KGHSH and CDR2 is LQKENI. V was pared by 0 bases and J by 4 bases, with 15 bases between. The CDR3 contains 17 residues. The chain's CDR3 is CASSPPGTSRLTGELFF. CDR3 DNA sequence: TGTGCCAGCTCACCACCGGGAACTAGCAGACTCACCGGGGAGCTGTTTTTT.

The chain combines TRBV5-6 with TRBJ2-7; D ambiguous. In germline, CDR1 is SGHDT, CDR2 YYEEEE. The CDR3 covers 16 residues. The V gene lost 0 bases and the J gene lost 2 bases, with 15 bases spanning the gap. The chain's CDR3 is CASSLDSGTIAYEQYF. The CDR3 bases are TGTGCCAGCAGCTTGGATTCAGGAACAATCGCCTACGAGCAGTACTTC.

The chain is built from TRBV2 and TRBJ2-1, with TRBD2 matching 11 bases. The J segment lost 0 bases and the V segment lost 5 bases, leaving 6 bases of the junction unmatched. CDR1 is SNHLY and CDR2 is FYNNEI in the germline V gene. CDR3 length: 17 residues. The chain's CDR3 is CASSSPSGGISYNEQFF. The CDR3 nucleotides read TGTGCCAGCAGTTCTCCTAGCGGGGGGATCTCCTACAATGAGCAGTTCTTC.

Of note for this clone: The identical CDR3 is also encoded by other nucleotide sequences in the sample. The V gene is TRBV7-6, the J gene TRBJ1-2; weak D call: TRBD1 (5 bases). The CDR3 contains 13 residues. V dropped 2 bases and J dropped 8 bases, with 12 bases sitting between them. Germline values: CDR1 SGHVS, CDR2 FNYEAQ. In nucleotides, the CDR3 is TGTGCCAGCAGCTTACCCGGGGGTAGGGGCTACACCTTC. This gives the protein CASSLPGGRGYTF.

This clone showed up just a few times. For the CDR3, the DNA is TGTGCCAGCAGTTTACGTTGGCGGGATGTGCAGTACTTC. Translating gives CASSLRWRDVQYF. V is TRBV27 and J is TRBJ2-7, with D tentatively TRBD2 (6 bases). This CDR3 region has 13 residues. Trimming took off 2 bases at V and 9 bases at J, with 14 bases between the two ends. Looked up from germline, CDR1 is MNHEY and CDR2 is SMNVEV (reference sequence).

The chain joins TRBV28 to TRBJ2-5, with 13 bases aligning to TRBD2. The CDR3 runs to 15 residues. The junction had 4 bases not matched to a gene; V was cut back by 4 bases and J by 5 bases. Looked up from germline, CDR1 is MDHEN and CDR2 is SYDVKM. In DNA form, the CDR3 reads TGTGCCAGCAGTTCCCCGGGACTAGCGGGGGAGACCCAGTACTTC. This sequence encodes CASSSPGLAGETQYF. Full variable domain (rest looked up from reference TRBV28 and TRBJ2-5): DVKVTQSSRYLVKRTGEKVFLECVQDMDHENMFWYRQDPGLGLRLIYFSYDVKMKEKGDIPEGYSVSREKKERFSLILESASTNQTSMYLCASSSPGLAGETQYFGPGTRLLVL.

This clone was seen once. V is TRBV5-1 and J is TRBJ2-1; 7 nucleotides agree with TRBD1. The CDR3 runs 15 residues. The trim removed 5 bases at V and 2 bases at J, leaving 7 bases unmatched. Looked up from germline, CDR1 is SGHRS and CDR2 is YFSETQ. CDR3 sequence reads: CASSFPGTAYNEQFF. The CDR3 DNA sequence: TGCGCCAGCAGTTTTCCCGGGACAGCCTACAATGAGCAGTTCTTC.

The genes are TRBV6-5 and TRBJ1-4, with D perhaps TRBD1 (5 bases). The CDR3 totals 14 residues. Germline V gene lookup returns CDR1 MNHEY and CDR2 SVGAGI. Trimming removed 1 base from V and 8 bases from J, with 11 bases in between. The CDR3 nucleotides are TGTGCCAGCAGTTACTTACAGGCGGGAGAAAAACTGTTTTTT. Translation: CASSYLQAGEKLFF.